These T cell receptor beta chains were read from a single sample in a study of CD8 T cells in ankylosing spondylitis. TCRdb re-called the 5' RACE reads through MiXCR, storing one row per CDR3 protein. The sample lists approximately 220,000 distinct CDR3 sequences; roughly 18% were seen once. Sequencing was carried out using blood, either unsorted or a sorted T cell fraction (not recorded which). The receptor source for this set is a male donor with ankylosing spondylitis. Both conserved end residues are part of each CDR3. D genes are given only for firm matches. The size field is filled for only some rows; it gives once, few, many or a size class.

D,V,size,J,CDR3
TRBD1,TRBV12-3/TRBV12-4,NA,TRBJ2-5,CASSTRTGQETQYF
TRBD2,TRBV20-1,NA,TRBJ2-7,CSAQGDYPSYEQYF
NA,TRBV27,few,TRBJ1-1,CASSPPGWPEAFF
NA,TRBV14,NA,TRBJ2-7,CASSQAATGGEQYF
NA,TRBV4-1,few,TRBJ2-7,CASSQDPQSSYEQYF
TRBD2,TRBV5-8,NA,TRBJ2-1,CASSLAGGAGPYNEQFF
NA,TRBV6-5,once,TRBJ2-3,CASSYFPPGGPSDTQYF
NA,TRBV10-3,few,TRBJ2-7,CAISGEDSYEQYF
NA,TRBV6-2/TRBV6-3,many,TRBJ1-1,CASSLKYTEAFF
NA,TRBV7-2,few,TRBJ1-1,CASSLVVGLLNTEAFF
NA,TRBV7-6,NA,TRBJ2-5,CASSSLVRETQYF
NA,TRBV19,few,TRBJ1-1,CASSIRGQGAEAFF
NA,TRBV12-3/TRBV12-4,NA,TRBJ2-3,CASSQTPPGYTDTQYF
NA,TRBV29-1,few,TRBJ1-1,CSGGDKQAFF